This T cell receptor beta chain was sequenced in a study of blood T cell repertoires in COVID-19 (dated by TCRdb to 2020 to 2021). As for the study more broadly: Samples from collaborators originated in the United States, Italy and Spain and spanned both the acute and convalescent phases of COVID-19. The material from the prospective study consisted of cDNA or gDNA derived from T cells, B-cell-depleted T cells, or PBMCs. Deeply sampled blood TCRbeta repertoires from subjects exposed to, actively infected with, or recovered from COVID-19 were included in the dataset. The repertoires were made available in a free public database intended to serve as a resource for research on the immune response to SARS-CoV-2. Samples were obtained from the ongoing ImmuneRACE study (first 160 participants) and from about 1,300 subjects provided by 6 global collaborators. Nearly every sample came with metadata listing a de-identified subject ID, COVID-19 status, age in years and sex. Where available, HLA class I and class II types were taken from metadata supplied by the sample provider and were not determined by assay-based typing. What the authors observed across the whole study: Clinical and demographic metadata were provided uncurated, with the amount varying by source and participant.

As for this clone: Its antigen is still unknown. No quality values exist for individual bases; no much larger clone is one base distant.

The germline V gene (reference sequence) specifies SEHNR as CDR1 and FQNEAQ as CDR2. Here V drops 6 bases and J drops 7 bases, and the junction holds 9 bases not matched to any gene. Including cysteine and phenylalanine, the CDR3 has 13 amino acids. Only the CDR3 part of the read is kept: 39 bases, read in frame from the first base. Collaborating institutions collected whole blood in K2EDTA tubes following their own protocols. For TCRbeta analysis, collaborator samples were shipped as frozen whole blood, as isolated PBMCs, or as DNA extracted from either sample type. The immunoSEQ Assay, a bias-controlled multiplex PCR, was used to amplify TCRbeta CDR3 regions from genomic DNA. The paper's processing steps were these. The number of nucleated cells in each sample was estimated by amplification of reference gene primers within the assay. To quantify the absolute abundance of each unique TCRbeta CDR3 rearrangement, sequence reads were collapsed and filtered. For each sample, productive Simpson clonality was calculated as the square root of Simpson's diversity index over productive rearrangements. Entries here come from immuneACCESS through TCRdb and include only in-frame sequences with V and J called. Some clones fail to appear in such tables; in the studies checked, an unresolved V gene covers under half of the shortfall, and the cause of the remainder is unknown. D and trimming come from the DNA, and the V and J calls and clone size come from that table. Recorded for this sample are 25,000 to 40,000 clones; 85% to 90% of them occurred a single time. The ten biggest clones cover approximately 18% of the sample.

The chain links TRBV7-9 with TRBJ2-7; 7 middle bases align to TRBD1. The sequence was obtained from a woman aged 55-75 years with active COVID-19. The sample taken for sequencing was peripheral blood. The DNA reads as follows: TGTGCCAGCAGTCGCACAGGGGTGGGGGAGCAGTACTTC. It specifies CASSRTGVGEQYF.